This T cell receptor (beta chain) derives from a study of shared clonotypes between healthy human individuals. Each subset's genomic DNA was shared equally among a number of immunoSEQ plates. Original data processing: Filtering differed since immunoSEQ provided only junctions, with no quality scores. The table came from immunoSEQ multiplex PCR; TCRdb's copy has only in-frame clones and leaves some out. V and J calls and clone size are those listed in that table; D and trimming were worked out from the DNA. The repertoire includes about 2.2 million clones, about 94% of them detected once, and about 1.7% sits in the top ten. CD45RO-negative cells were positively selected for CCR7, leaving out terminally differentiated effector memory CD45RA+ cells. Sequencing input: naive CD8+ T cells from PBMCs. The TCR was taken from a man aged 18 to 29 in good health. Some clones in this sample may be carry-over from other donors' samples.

For the CDR3, the DNA is TGTGCCAGCAGCCACCCCCCGGGAGGAGTGGTTGAGCAGTTCTTC. Protein sequence: CASSHPPGGVVEQFF. The gene calls are TRBV28 and TRBJ2-1, with 7 bases lining up with TRBD2. Germline trimming cut 6 bases from V and 9 bases from J; bases unmatched to any gene: 14. The CDR3 is 15 amino acids. The germline CDR1 and CDR2 sequences are MDHEN and SYDVKM.